This T cell receptor beta chain was documented in a study of blood T cell repertoires in COVID-19. Study overall: COVID-19 samples from acute and convalescent phases originated in the United States, Italy and Spain. From T cells, B-cell-depleted T cells, or PBMCs came the material, which was cDNA or gDNA.

Data came from immunoSEQ multiplex PCR; TCRdb stores just in-frame clones and leaves some out. The top ten clones hold under 7% of a sample with about 100,000 clones, roughly 90% of them seen once. Sequencing was carried out using peripheral blood. The sequence came from a woman aged 55-69 years with acute or convalescent COVID-19.

The DNA of the CDR3 is TGTGCCAGTAGTATAGGGAGCATCAACTATGGCTACACCTTC. This gives the protein CASSIGSINYGYTF. The rearrangement uses TRBV19 and TRBJ1-2; D gene ambiguous. Germline V CDR1 and CDR2: LNHDA, SQIVND (reference sequence). The CDR3 length is 14 residues. V was shortened by 1 base and J by 2 bases, with 8 bases between the two germline ends.